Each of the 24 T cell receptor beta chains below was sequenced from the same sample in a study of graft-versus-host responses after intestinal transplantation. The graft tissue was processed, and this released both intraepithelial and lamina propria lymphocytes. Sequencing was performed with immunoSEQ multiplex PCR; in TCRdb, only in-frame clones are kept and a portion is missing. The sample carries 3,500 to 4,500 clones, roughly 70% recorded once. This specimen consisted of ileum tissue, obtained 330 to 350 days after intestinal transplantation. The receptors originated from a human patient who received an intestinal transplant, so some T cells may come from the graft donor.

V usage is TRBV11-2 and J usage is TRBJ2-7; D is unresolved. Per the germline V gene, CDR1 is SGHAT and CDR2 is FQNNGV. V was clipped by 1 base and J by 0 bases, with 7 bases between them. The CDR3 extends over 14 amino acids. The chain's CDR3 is CASSLVYGSYEQYF. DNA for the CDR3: TGTGCCAGCAGCTTAGTATACGGCTCCTACGAGCAGTACTTC.

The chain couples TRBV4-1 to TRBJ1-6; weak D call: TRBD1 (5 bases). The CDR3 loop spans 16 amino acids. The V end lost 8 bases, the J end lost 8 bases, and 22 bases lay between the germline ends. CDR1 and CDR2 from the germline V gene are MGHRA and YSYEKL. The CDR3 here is CASAGHPGFMDSPLHF. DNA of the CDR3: TGCGCCAGCGCAGGACACCCGGGCTTTATGGATTCACCCCTCCACTTT.

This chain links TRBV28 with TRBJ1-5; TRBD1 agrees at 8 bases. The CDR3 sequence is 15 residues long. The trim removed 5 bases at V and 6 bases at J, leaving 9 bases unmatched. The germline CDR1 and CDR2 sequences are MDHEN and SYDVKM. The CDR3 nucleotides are TGTGCCAGCAGTCTCGGGACAGGAACAGCTCAGCCCCAGCATTTT. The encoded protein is CASSLGTGTAQPQHF.

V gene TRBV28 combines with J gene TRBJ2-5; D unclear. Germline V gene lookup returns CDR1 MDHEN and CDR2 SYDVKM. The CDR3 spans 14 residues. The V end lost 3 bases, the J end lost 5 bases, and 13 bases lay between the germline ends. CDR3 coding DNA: TGTGCCAGCAGTTTTTCCTCCGCACGGGAGACCCAGTACTTC. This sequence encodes CASSFSSARETQYF.

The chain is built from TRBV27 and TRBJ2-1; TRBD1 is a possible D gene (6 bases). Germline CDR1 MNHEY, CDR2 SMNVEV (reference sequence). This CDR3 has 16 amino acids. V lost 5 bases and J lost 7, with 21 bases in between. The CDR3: CASSDAGQSWWNEQFF. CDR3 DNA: TGTGCCAGCAGTGACGCCGGACAGTCCTGGTGGAATGAGCAGTTCTTC.

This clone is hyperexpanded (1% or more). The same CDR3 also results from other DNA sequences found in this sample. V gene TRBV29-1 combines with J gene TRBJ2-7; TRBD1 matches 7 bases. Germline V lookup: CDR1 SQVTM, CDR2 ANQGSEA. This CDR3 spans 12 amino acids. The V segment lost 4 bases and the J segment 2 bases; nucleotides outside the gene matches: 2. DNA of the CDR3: TGCAGCGTTGGGACAGGAACCTACGAGCAGTACTTC. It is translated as CSVGTGTYEQYF.

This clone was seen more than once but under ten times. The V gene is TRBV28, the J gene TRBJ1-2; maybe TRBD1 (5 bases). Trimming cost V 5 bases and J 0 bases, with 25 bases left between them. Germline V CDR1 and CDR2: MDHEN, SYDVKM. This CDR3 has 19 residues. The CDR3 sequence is CASSVKGLDVQSANYGYTF. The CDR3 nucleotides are TGTGCCAGCAGTGTAAAGGGGCTAGATGTGCAATCGGCTAACTATGGCTACACCTTC.

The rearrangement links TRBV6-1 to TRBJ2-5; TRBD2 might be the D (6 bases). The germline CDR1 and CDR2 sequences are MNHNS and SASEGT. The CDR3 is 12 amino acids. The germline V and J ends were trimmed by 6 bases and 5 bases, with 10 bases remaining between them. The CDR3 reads CASSDGGETQYF. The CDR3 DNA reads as TGTGCCAGCAGCGATGGAGGGGAGACCCAGTACTTC.

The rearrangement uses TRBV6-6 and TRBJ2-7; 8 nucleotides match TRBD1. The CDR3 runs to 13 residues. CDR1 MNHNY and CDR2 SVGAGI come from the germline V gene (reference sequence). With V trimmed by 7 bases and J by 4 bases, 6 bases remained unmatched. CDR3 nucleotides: TGTGCCAGCACCGGACAGGGATGGTACGAGCAGTACTTC. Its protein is CASTGQGWYEQYF.

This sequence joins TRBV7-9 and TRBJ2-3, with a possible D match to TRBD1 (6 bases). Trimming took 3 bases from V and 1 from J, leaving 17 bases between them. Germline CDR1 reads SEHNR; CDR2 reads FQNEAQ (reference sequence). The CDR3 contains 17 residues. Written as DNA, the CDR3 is TGTGCCAGCAGCTTGGGGGCAGCATCCCATGGCACAGATACGCAGTATTTT. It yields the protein CASSLGAASHGTDTQYF.

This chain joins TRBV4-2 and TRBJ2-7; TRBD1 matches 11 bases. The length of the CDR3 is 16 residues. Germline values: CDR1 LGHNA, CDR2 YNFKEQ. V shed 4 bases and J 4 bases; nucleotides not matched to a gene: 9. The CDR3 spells CASSPPWGQGEYEQYF. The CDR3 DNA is TGTGCCAGCAGCCCACCGTGGGGACAGGGGGAGTACGAGCAGTACTTC.

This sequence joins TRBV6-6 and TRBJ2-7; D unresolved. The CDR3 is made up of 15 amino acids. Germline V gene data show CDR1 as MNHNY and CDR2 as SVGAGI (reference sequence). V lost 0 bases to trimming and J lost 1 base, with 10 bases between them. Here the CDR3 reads CASSYSGGSSYEQYF. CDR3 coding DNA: TGTGCCAGCAGTTACTCAGGCGGAAGTTCCTACGAGCAGTACTTC.

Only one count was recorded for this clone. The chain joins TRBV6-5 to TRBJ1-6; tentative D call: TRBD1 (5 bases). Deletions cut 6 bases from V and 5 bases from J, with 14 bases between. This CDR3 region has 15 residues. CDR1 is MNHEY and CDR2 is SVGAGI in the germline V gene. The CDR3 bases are TGTGCCAGCAGCTTCCTGGGGGGGGATAATTCACCCCTCCACTTT. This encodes CASSFLGGDNSPLHF.

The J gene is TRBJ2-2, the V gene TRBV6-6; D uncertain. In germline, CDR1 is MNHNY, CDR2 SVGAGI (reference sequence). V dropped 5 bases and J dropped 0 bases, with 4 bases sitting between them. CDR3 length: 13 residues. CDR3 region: CASSQANTGELFF. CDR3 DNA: TGTGCCAGCAGTCAGGCGAACACCGGGGAGCTGTTTTTT.

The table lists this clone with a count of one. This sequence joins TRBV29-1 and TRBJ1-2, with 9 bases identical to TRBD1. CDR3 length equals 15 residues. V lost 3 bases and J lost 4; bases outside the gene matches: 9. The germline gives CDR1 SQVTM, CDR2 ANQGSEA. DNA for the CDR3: TGCAGCGTTGACCCTACAGGGGGCGGGAGCTATGGCTACACCTTC. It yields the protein CSVDPTGGGSYGYTF.

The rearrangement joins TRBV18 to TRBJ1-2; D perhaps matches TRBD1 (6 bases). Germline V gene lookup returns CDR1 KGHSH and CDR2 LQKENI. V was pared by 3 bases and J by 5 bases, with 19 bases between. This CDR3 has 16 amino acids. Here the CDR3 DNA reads TGTGCCAGCTCACCGATCCGGGACACCTCTTGGTATGGCTACACCTTC. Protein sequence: CASSPIRDTSWYGYTF.

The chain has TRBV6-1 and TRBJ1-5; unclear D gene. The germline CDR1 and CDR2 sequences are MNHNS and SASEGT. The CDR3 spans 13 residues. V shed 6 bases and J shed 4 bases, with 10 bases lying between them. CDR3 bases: TGTGCCAGCAGCCTCCATAGTAATCAGCCCCAGCATTTT. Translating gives CASSLHSNQPQHF.

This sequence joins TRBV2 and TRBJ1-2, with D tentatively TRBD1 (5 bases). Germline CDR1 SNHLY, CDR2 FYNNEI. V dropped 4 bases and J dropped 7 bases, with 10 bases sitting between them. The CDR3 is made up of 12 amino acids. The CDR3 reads CASSAGGFGYTF. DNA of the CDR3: TGTGCCAGCAGTGCCGGGGGATTTGGCTACACCTTC.

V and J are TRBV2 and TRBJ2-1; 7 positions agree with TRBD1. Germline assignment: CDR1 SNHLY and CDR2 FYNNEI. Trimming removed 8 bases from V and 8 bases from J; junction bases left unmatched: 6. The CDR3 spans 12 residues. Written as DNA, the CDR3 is TGTGCCAGCGGACAGGTTAGGTATGAGCAGTTCTTC. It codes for CASGQVRYEQFF.

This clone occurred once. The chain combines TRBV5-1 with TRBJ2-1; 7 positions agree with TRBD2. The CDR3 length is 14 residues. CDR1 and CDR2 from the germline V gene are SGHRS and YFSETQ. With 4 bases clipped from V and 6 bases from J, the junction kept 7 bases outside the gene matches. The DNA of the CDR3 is TGCGCCAGCAGCCCTAGAGCGGGGACCAATGAGCAGTTCTTC. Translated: CASSPRAGTNEQFF.

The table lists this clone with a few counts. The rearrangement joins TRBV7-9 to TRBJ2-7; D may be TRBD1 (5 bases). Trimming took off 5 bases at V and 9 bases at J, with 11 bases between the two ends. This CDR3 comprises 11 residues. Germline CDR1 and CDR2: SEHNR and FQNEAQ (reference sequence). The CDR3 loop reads CASSDLGRQYF. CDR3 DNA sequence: TGTGCCAGCAGCGACCTGGGGCGGCAGTACTTC.

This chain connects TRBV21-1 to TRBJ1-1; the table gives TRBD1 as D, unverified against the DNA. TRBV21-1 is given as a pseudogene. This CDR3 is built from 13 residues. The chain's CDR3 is CASINRVGTEAFF. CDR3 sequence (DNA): TGTGCCAGCATCAACAGGGTAGGGACTGAAGCTTTCTTT.

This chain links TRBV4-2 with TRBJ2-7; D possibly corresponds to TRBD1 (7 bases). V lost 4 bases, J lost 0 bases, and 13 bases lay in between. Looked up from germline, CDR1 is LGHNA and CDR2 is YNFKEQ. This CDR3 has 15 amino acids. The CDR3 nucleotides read TGTGCCAGCAGCCGCGGGGACAGCAACTCCTACGAGCAGTACTTC. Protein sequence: CASSRGDSNSYEQYF.

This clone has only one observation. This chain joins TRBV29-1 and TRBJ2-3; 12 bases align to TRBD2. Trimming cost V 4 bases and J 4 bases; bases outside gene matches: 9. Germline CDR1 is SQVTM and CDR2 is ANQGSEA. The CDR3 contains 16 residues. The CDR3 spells CSVGGASGRVADTQYF. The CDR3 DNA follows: TGCAGCGTTGGGGGGGCTAGCGGGAGGGTTGCAGATACGCAGTATTTT.